A single sample is the source of the 27 T cell receptor beta chains below, sequenced in a study of T cell responses to AZD1222 COVID-19 vaccine. TCRdb's copy holds only in-frame clones and misses some; the assay was immunoSEQ multiplex PCR. The sample holds 80,000 or so clones, 60% to 85% seen once. The specimen comprised peripheral blood, sampled 28 days after the second dose of the MenACWY control vaccine. All receptors come from an adult who received the MenACWY meningococcal vaccine as a control.

The chain is built from TRBV5-8 and TRBJ1-1, with a possible D match to TRBD1 (6 bases). Germline lookup yields CDR1 SGHTS and CDR2 YDEGEE. V was shortened by 0 bases and J by 1 base, with 10 bases between the two germline ends. The CDR3 runs to 15 residues. For the CDR3, the DNA is TGTGCCAGCAGCTTGGGAACAGGGAGGAACACTGAAGCTTTCTTT. Translation gives CASSLGTGRNTEAFF.

The V and J genes are TRBV9 and TRBJ2-5; TRBD1 or TRBD2 may be the D gene (6 bases each). In germline, CDR1 is SGDLS, CDR2 YYNGEE. This CDR3 has 17 residues. V gave up 2 bases and J gave up 4 bases, with 21 bases separating them. In DNA form, the CDR3 reads TGTGCCAGCAGCGTGGGCAGGGGAGGAGTCCAACGAGAGACCCAGTACTTC. Amino acids: CASSVGRGGVQRETQYF.

This sequence joins TRBV9 and TRBJ1-1; D remains ambiguous. Germline lookup yields CDR1 SGDLS and CDR2 YYNGEE. The CDR3 consists of 14 residues. Trimming pared 0 bases from V and 4 bases from J, leaving 10 bases between. The CDR3 sequence: CASSVVSPTTEAFF. The CDR3 DNA reads as TGTGCCAGCAGCGTAGTTAGTCCTACCACTGAAGCTTTCTTT.

This clone has more than one count but fewer than ten. The V gene is TRBV4-2, the J gene TRBJ2-7; unclear D gene. V lost 1 base to trimming and J lost 4 bases, with 11 bases between them. Germline assignment: CDR1 LGHNA and CDR2 YNFKEQ. The CDR3 consists of 14 residues. The CDR3 DNA is TGTGCCAGCAGCCAAGCAACCCGGGTGTACGAGCAGTACTTC. Translating gives CASSQATRVYEQYF.

The genes are TRBV3-1 (or the pseudogene TRBV3-2) and TRBJ1-1, with D maybe TRBD1 (5 bases). The CDR3 contains 13 residues. V lost 2 bases and J 11 bases, leaving 15 bases between the germline ends. Per the germline V gene, CDR1 is LGHDT and CDR2 is YNNKEL (reference sequence). This chain's CDR3 is CASSQPLGGTAFF. CDR3 DNA sequence: TGTGCCAGCAGCCAACCCCTGGGGGGAACGGCTTTCTTT.

The rearrangement links TRBV4-1 to TRBJ1-4; 9 bases are a match to TRBD1. The CDR3 consists of 16 residues. The V and J ends lost 3 bases and 6 bases, in that order; junction bases with no gene match: 8. Germline lookup yields CDR1 MGHRA and CDR2 YSYEKL. The CDR3 coding sequence is TGCGCCAGCAGCCAGCTACAGGGGGCAATTGATGAAAAACTGTTTTTT. As protein: CASSQLQGAIDEKLFF.

This clone was seen only once. This chain uses TRBV7-8 with TRBJ1-4; D call uncertain. V dropped 2 bases and J dropped 0 bases, with 16 bases sitting between them. The CDR3 has 18 amino acids. Germline V lookup: CDR1 SGHVS, CDR2 FQNEAQ. Written as DNA, the CDR3 is TGTGCCAGCAGCTTAAGTCCACCCTCGGGGACAACTAATGAAAAACTGTTTTTT. Its translation: CASSLSPPSGTTNEKLFF.

This clone was seen only once. This chain uses TRBV9 with TRBJ1-6; tentative D call: TRBD1 (5 bases). Trimming took off 3 bases at V and 9 bases at J, with 16 bases between the two ends. The CDR3 extends over 15 amino acids. In germline, CDR1 is SGDLS, CDR2 YYNGEE. CDR3: CASSGGPPGGSPLHF. The CDR3 coding sequence is TGTGCCAGCAGCGGGGGACCGCCCGGGGGTTCACCCCTCCACTTT.

A few counts support this clone. The CDR3 here is CASSLNFYEQYF. In nucleotides, the CDR3 is TGTGCCAGCAGCCTCAATTTCTACGAGCAGTACTTC. The genes are TRBV7-9 and TRBJ2-7; no firm D call. Germline V gene sequence: CDR1 SEHNR, CDR2 FQNEAQ (reference sequence). The CDR3 runs to 12 residues. Trimming shortened V by 5 bases and J by 3 bases, and 8 bases separated the two germline ends.

This clone occurred a few times. The genes are TRBV2 and TRBJ1-2; 8 nucleotides match TRBD1. Trimming took 10 bases from V and 4 from J; bases not matched to a gene: 5. Germline assignment: CDR1 SNHLY and CDR2 FYNNEI. The CDR3 extends over 12 amino acids. The CDR3 loop reads CATLTGGYGYTF. CDR3 in DNA: TGTGCCACCCTAACAGGGGGCTATGGCTACACCTTC.

In its sample, this clone was seen a few times. The chain has TRBV5-1 and TRBJ2-7; possible D gene TRBD1, 6 bases. Germline V gives CDR1 SGHRS, CDR2 YFSETQ. The ends were cut back, 5 bases at V and 9 bases at J, with 24 bases in the middle. The CDR3 length is 15 residues. CDR3 bases: TGCGCCAGCAGGCAAAACCGGGATGCCCGAGGGGGGCAGTACTTC. It yields the protein CASRQNRDARGGQYF.

The V call is TRBV7-8, the J call TRBJ1-1; TRBD1 might be the D (5 bases). Germline V gene data show CDR1 as SGHVS and CDR2 as FQNEAQ. V was pared by 1 base and J by 7 bases, with 10 bases between. The CDR3 extends over 13 amino acids. The CDR3, as DNA: TGTGCCAGCAGCTTAGGAGTCGACAGTGAAGCTTTCTTT. It yields the protein CASSLGVDSEAFF.

The gene calls are TRBV29-1 and TRBJ2-1; 12 bases fit TRBD2. The CDR3 is 16 residues long. Germline V lookup: CDR1 SQVTM, CDR2 ANQGSEA. V was pared by 1 base and J by 5 bases, with 6 bases of the junction left unmatched. CDR3 loop: CSVEGGLAGMDNEQFF. The CDR3 nucleotides read TGCAGCGTTGAAGGCGGACTAGCGGGGATGGACAATGAGCAGTTCTTC.

This clone has more than one count but fewer than ten. The rearrangement links TRBV6-5 to TRBJ1-1; D unclear. CDR1 and CDR2 from the germline V gene are MNHEY and SVGAGI. The CDR3 consists of 13 residues. V lost 4 bases, J lost 9 bases, and 15 bases lay in between. The CDR3 DNA follows: TGTGCCAGCAGTTCCGAGGAGTCCTCGCAAGCTTTCTTT. Its protein is CASSSEESSQAFF.

The rearrangement joins TRBV9 to TRBJ2-1; tentatively, D is TRBD1 or TRBD2 (6 bases each). Trimming left V 4 bases short and J 0 bases short, with 14 bases between. Germline V lookup: CDR1 SGDLS, CDR2 YYNGEE. The CDR3 is made up of 16 amino acids. This chain's CDR3 is CASSLLTGASYNEQFF. The CDR3 nucleotides read TGTGCCAGCAGCCTACTGACGGGGGCCTCCTACAATGAGCAGTTCTTC.

CDR3 bases: TGTGCCAGTAGTGCCACAGGGGTCCCCATTCAGTACTTC. Protein product: CASSATGVPIQYF. The chain carries TRBV19 and TRBJ2-4; TRBD1 aligns across 7 bases. The CDR3 spans 13 residues. J gave up 9 bases and V 5 bases, and 7 bases lay outside the gene matches. Germline V gene sequence: CDR1 LNHDA, CDR2 SQIVND (reference sequence).

The V call is TRBV12-3 or TRBV12-4, the J call TRBJ1-1, with D hard to call. The CDR3 sequence is 13 residues long. V was cut by 6 bases and J by 2 bases, with 10 bases left in between. The CDR3: CASRHQVNTEAFF. In DNA, the CDR3 is TGTGCCAGCAGACATCAAGTAAACACTGAAGCTTTCTTT.

This clone showed up just a few times. The junction differs from germline at one of its ends, possibly a read error. The CDR3 sequence is CASSSSRGGMDF. In DNA form, the CDR3 reads TGTGCCAGCAGTTCCTCTCGCGGGGGGATGGATTTT. V and J are TRBV28 and TRBJ1-3; tentative D call: TRBD1 (5 bases). Germline V gene sequence: CDR1 MDHEN, CDR2 SYDVKM. The CDR3 sequence is 12 residues long.

The chain has TRBV5-4 and TRBJ1-2; a possible D gene is TRBD1 (6 bases). Trimming stripped 3 bases from V and 7 bases from J, with 10 bases between. The CDR3 totals 12 residues. Germline CDR1 reads SGHNT; CDR2 reads YYREEE (reference sequence). For the CDR3, the DNA is TGTGCCAGCAGCTCAGGGGTTCTTGGCTACACCTTC. Its translation is CASSSGVLGYTF.

This sequence joins TRBV11-2 and TRBJ2-7; possibly TRBD2 for D (6 bases). Germline CDR1 is SGHAT and CDR2 is FQNNGV. This CDR3 comprises 19 residues. V dropped 1 base and J dropped 2 bases, with 24 bases sitting between them. The CDR3 DNA sequence: TGTGCCAGCAGCTTAGGAGGGTGGAGGGGAACAGACACTACCTACGAGCAGTACTTC. Protein product: CASSLGGWRGTDTTYEQYF.

V usage is TRBV11-2 and J usage is TRBJ1-4, with D possibly TRBD1 on 6 matching bases. The CDR3 runs 14 residues. Looked up from germline, CDR1 is SGHAT and CDR2 is FQNNGV. The V end lost 3 bases, the J end lost 5 bases, and 10 bases lay between the germline ends. This chain's CDR3 is CASSFDRLNEKLFF. In DNA, the CDR3 is TGTGCCAGCAGCTTCGACAGGCTAAATGAAAAACTGTTTTTT. The entire variable domain, with the rest obtained from reference TRBV11-2 and TRBJ1-4, is as follows: EAGVAQSPRYKIIEKRQSVAFWCNPISGHATLYWYQQILGQGPKLLIQFQNNGVVDDSQLPKDRFSAERLKGVDSTLKIQPAKLEDSAVYLCASSFDRLNEKLFFGSGTQLSVL.

The J gene is TRBJ2-7, the V gene TRBV7-9, with no clear D. The CDR3 consists of 14 residues. Germline CDR1 is SEHNR and CDR2 is FQNEAQ (reference sequence). Trimming removed 2 bases from V and 6 bases from J, with 14 bases in between. CDR3 bases: TGTGCCAGCAGCTTAAAGGCCGGGCTCGGCGAGCAGTACTTC. Translated, it gives CASSLKAGLGEQYF.

This clone came up once. This chain uses TRBV19 with TRBJ1-2; 10 positions match TRBD1. The V segment lost 1 base and the J segment 4 bases; nucleotides outside the gene matches: 3. CDR3 length: 15 residues. Germline CDR1 reads LNHDA; CDR2 reads SQIVND (reference sequence). The CDR3 sequence: CASSIAWTGGYGYTF. The CDR3 coding sequence is TGTGCCAGTAGTATAGCCTGGACAGGGGGCTATGGCTACACCTTC.

The J gene is TRBJ2-7, the V gene TRBV12-3 or TRBV12-4; D remains unclear. The CDR3 spans 10 residues. V shed 3 bases and J shed 5 bases, with 2 bases lying between them. CDR3 region: CASSFDEQYF. In DNA form, the CDR3 reads TGTGCCAGCAGTTTCGACGAGCAGTACTTC.

This sequence joins TRBV4-1 and TRBJ1-3; the D gene is possibly TRBD1 (6 bases). The CDR3 is 16 amino acids. The germline V and J ends were trimmed by 0 bases and 2 bases, with 11 bases remaining between them. Germline lookup yields CDR1 MGHRA and CDR2 YSYEKL. In DNA form, the CDR3 reads TGCGCCAGCAGCCAAGATCTGACAGGAGCTGGAAACACCATATATTTT. Its protein is CASSQDLTGAGNTIYF.

The rearrangement joins TRBV3-1 (or the pseudogene TRBV3-2) to TRBJ1-2; D uncertain. V lost 1 base and J lost 8, with 8 bases in between. Germline V gives CDR1 LGHDT, CDR2 YNNKEL (reference sequence). The CDR3 consists of 12 residues. As DNA, the CDR3 is TGTGCCAGCAGCCAAGTGGCAGGAGGCTACACCTTC. Translation: CASSQVAGGYTF.

The chain combines TRBV5-8 with TRBJ1-1; the D is unclear. The CDR3 covers 13 residues. Trimming removed 1 base from V and 7 bases from J, with 11 bases in between. The germline V gene has CDR1 SGHTS and CDR2 YDEGEE. CDR3 DNA: TGTGCCAGCAGCTTGAAAAGTTTTGTTGAAGCTTTCTTT. As protein: CASSLKSFVEAFF.